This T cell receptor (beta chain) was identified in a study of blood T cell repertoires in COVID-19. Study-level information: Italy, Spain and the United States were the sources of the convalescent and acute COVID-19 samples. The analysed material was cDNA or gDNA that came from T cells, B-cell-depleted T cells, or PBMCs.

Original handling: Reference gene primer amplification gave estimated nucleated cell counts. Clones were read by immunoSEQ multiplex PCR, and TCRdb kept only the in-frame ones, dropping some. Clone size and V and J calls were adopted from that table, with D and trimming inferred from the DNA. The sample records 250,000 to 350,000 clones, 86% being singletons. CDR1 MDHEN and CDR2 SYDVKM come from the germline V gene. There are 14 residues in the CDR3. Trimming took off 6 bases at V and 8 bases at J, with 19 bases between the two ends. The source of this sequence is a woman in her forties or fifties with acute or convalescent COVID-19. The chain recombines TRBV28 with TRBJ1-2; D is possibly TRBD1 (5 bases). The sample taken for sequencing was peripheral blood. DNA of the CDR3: TGTGCCAGCAGGCAGGGAAACGAGTTGAACGGCTACACCTTC. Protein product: CASRQGNELNGYTF.